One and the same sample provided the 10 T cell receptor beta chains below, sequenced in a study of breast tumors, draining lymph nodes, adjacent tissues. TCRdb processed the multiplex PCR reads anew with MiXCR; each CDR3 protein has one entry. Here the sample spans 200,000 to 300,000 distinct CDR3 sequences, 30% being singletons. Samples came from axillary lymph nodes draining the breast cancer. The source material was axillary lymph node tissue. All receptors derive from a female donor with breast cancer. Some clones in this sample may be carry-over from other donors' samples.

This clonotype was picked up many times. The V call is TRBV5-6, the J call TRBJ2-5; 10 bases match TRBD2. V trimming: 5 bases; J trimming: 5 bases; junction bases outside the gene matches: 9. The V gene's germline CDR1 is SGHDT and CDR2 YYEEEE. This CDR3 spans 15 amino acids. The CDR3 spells CASSRLSGRAETQYF. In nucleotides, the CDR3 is TGTGCCAGCAGTCGACTCAGCGGGAGGGCGGAGACCCAGTACTTC. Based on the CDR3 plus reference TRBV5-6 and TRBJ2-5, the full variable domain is DAGVTQSPTHLIKTRGQQVTLRCSPKSGHDTVSWYQQALGQGPQFIFQYYEEEERQRGNFPDRFSGHQFPNYSSELNVNALLLGDSALYLCASSRLSGRAETQYFGPGTRLLVL.

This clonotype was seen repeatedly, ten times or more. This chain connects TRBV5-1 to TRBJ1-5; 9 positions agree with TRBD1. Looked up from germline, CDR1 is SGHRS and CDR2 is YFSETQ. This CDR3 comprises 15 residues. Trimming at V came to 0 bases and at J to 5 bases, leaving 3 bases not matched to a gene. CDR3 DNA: TGCGCCAGCAGCTTGGGGGACAGGGAGGATCAGCCCCAGCATTTT. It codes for CASSLGDREDQPQHF.

CDR3 loop: CASSRGTSGSLAKNIQYF. In DNA, the CDR3 is TGTGCCAGTAGTCGAGGGACTAGCGGGAGCCTGGCCAAAAACATTCAGTACTTC. The J gene is TRBJ2-4, the V gene TRBV19; 14 bases map to TRBD2. Germline CDR1 reads LNHDA; CDR2 reads SQIVND (reference sequence). V lost 5 bases to trimming and J lost 1 base; unmatched junction nucleotides: 7. The CDR3 consists of 18 residues.

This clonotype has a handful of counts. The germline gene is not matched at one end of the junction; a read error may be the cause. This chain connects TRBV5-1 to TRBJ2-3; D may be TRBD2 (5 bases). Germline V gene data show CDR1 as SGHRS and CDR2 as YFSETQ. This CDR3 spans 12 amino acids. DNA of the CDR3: TGCGCCGGCAGCTTGGAGGCAGATACGCAGTATTTT. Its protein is CAGSLEADTQYF.

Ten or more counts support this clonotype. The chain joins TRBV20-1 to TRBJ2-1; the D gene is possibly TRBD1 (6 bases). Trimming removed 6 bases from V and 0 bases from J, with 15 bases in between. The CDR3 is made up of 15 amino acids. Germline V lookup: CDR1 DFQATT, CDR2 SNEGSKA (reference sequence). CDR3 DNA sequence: TGCAGTGCAAGTAGACAGGCAAGCTCCTACAATGAGCAGTTCTTC. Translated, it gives CSASRQASSYNEQFF.

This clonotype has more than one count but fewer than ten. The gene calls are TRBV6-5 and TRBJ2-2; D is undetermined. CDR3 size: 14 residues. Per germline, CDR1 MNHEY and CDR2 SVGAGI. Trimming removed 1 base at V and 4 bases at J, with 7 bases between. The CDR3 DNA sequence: TGTGCCAGCAGTTACTTCTCTTTCACCGGGGAGCTGTTTTTT. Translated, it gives CASSYFSFTGELFF.

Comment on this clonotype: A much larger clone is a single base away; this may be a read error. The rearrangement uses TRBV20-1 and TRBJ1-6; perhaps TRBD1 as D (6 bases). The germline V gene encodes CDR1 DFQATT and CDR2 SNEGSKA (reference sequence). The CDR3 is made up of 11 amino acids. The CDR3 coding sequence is TGCAGTGCTAAGACCCCGGGGGCCCTCCCCTTT. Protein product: CSAKTPGALPF.

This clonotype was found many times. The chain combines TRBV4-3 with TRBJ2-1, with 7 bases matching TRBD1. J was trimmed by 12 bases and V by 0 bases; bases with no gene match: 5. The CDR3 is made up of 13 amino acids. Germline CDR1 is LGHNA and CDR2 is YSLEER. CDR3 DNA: TGCGCCAGCAGCCAAGATCCCTGGACAGGGCAGTTCTTC. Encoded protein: CASSQDPWTGQFF.

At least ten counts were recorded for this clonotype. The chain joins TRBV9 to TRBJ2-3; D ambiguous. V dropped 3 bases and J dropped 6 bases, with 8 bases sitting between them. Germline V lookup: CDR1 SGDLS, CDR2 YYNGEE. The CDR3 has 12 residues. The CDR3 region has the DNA TGTGCCAGCAGCGCACCAGCGGATACGCAGTATTTT. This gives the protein CASSAPADTQYF. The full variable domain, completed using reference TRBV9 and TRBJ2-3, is DSGVTQTPKHLITATGQRVTLRCSPRSGDLSVYWYQQSLDQGLQFLIQYYNGEERAKGNILERFSAQQFPDLHSELNLSSLELGDSALYFCASSAPADTQYFGPGTRLTVL.

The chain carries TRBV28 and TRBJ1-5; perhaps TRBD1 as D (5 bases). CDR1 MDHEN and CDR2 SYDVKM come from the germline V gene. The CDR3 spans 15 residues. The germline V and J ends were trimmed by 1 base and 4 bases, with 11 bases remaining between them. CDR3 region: CASSLFPRENQPQHF. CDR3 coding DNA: TGTGCCAGCAGTTTATTTCCCAGGGAGAATCAGCCCCAGCATTTT.